The rows below give T cell receptor beta chains drawn from one sample of a study of human T cells and chemical hapten exposure. MiXCR, run by TCRdb on the RACE reads, gives a single entry per CDR3 protein. The top ten clones hold 2% to 3% of a sample with 250,000 or so distinct CDR3 sequences, roughly 8.9% of them seen once. The sample here was whole blood, taken in connection with sensitization to the hapten diphenylcyclopropenone (DPC). The receptors here all came from a woman aged 40 to 49 with alopecia areata. Some clones in this sample may be carry-over from other donors' samples. Each CDR3 is given with its conserved first and last residue. The order of the fields is D gene, clone size, V gene, J gene, CDR3 DNA, CDR3 protein. A D gene is named only where the DNA matches it firmly. Rows give clone size only sometimes, using once, few, many, or a class for an expanded clone.

-,-,TRBV6-1,TRBJ2-4,TGTGCCATACGACAGGTAGCCAAAAACATTCAGTACTTC,CAIRQVAKNIQYF
TRBD1,many,TRBV20-1,TRBJ1-6,TGCAGTGCTCGCCGGACAGGGGGAAAATCACCCCTCCACTTT,CSARRTGGKSPLHF
-,-,TRBV28,TRBJ1-5,TGTGCCAGCAGTCCCCCCTCCCTTAGCAATCAGCCCCAGCATTTT,CASSPPSLSNQPQHF
-,few,TRBV7-3,TRBJ2-2,TGTGCCAGCAGCCCCTCGGGCTATTACGCGAACACCGGGGAGCTGTTTTTT,CASSPSGYYANTGELFF
-,many,TRBV29-1,TRBJ1-1,TGCAGCGTACAGGGATATACCACTGAAGCTTTCTTT,CSVQGYTTEAFF
-,few,TRBV6-5,TRBJ2-4,TGTGCCAGCAGTTACGGAGACTCAAAAAACATTCAGTACTTC,CASSYGDSKNIQYF
TRBD2,-,TRBV6-5,TRBJ2-7,TGTGCCAGCAGTTACTCAGGAGCGGGAGCCTACGAGCAGTACTTC,CASSYSGAGAYEQYF
TRBD1,-,TRBV5-1,TRBJ2-7,TGCGCCAGCAGCTTGGGGCAGGGGGCAGAGGGCGAGCAGTACTTC,CASSLGQGAEGEQYF
-,few,TRBV28,TRBJ2-5,TGTGCCAGCAGTTCGAGTAGTCCGGGGGAGACCCAGTACTTC,CASSSSSPGETQYF
TRBD1,few,TRBV6-2/TRBV6-3,TRBJ2-7,TGTGCCAGCAGTTACGCCCCGGGACAGGGGGTCTACGAGCAGTACTTC,CASSYAPGQGVYEQYF
TRBD1,-,TRBV6-2/TRBV6-3,TRBJ1-5,TGTGCCAGCAGTACACCGCGGGACAGGCCCAATCAGCCCCAGCATTTT,CASSTPRDRPNQPQHF
-,-,TRBV29-1,TRBJ2-5,TGCAGCGCTTTCCAAGAGACCCAGTACTTC,CSAFQETQYF
-,few,TRBV28,TRBJ2-2,TGTGCCAGCAGGAACACAGGGACCCTCACCGGGGAGCTGTTTTTT,CASRNTGTLTGELFF